The 12 T cell receptor beta chains below all came from one sample that was sequenced in a study of cytomegalovirus exposure and HLA in healthy donors. Primers: 60 Vbeta forward and 13 Jbeta reverse. Sequencing was performed with immunoSEQ multiplex PCR; in TCRdb, only in-frame clones are kept and a portion is missing. This table has tens of thousands of clones, around 90% appearing once. The specimen sequenced was PBMCs. Receptors were obtained from a middle-aged woman in good health and CMV-seropositive.

The chain recombines TRBV6-1 with TRBJ1-4; TRBD1 matches at 7 bases. The V segment lost 6 bases and the J segment 0 bases; nucleotides outside the gene matches: 1. Germline CDR1 reads MNHNS; CDR2 reads SASEGT. The CDR3 sequence is 14 residues long. This CDR3 is CASRGQPTNEKLFF. Written as DNA, the CDR3 is TGTGCCAGCAGGGGACAGCCAACTAATGAAAAACTGTTTTTT.

This sequence joins TRBV7-6 and TRBJ1-5; D is uncertain. Trimming removed 0 bases at V and 3 bases at J, with 9 bases between. Per germline, CDR1 SGHVS and CDR2 FNYEAQ. The CDR3 loop spans 15 amino acids. DNA of the CDR3: TGTGCCAGCAGCTTAGCCTCCGGAGTCAATCAGCCCCAGCATTTT. Translated, it gives CASSLASGVNQPQHF.

The chain recombines TRBV19 with TRBJ1-1, with D unresolved. CDR1 and CDR2 from the germline V gene are LNHDA and SQIVND (reference sequence). The CDR3 runs 13 residues. Trimming removed 6 bases from V and 3 bases from J, with 11 bases in between. CDR3 nucleotides: TGTGCCAGTAGCTCGGAGCCCGACACTGAAGCTTTCTTT. Residues: CASSSEPDTEAFF.

CDR3 loop: CASSSIQGTGVYGYTF. In DNA form, the CDR3 reads TGTGCCAGCAGCTCGATCCAAGGGACAGGGGTCTATGGCTACACCTTC. The gene calls are TRBV7-9 and TRBJ1-2, with 10 bases matching TRBD1. The CDR3 has 16 residues. CDR1 and CDR2 from the germline V gene are SEHNR and FQNEAQ (reference sequence). V trimming: 4 bases; J trimming: 4 bases; junction bases outside the gene matches: 9.

The J gene is TRBJ2-7, the V gene TRBV14, with 9 nucleotides matching TRBD1. V shed 4 bases and J 0 bases; nucleotides not matched to a gene: 7. The CDR3 covers 16 residues. Germline V CDR1 and CDR2: SGHDN, FVKESK. As DNA, the CDR3 is TGTGCCAGCAGCCCAGTTCCGGGACAGGGCTCCTACGAGCAGTACTTC. Protein sequence: CASSPVPGQGSYEQYF. Full variable domain (outside the CDR3, taken from reference TRBV14 and TRBJ2-7): EAGVTQFPSHSVIEKGQTVTLRCDPISGHDNLYWYRRVMGKEIKFLLHFVKESKQDESGMPNNRFLAERTGGTYSTLKVQPAELEDSGVYFCASSPVPGQGSYEQYFGPGTRLTVT.

This chain links TRBV28 with TRBJ2-2; D is unresolved. Germline V gene data show CDR1 as MDHEN and CDR2 as SYDVKM. V dropped 3 bases and J dropped 2 bases, with 4 bases sitting between them. This CDR3 spans 13 amino acids. CDR3: CASSFRNTGELFF. The CDR3 DNA reads TGTGCCAGCAGTTTCCGTAACACCGGGGAGCTGTTTTTT. The entire variable domain, with the rest obtained from reference TRBV28 and TRBJ2-2, is as follows: DVKVTQSSRYLVKRTGEKVFLECVQDMDHENMFWYRQDPGLGLRLIYFSYDVKMKEKGDIPEGYSVSREKKERFSLILESASTNQTSMYLCASSFRNTGELFFGEGSRLTVL.

J is TRBJ2-7 and V is TRBV6-6; 10 bases fit TRBD2. This CDR3 contains 15 residues. Trimming cost V 7 bases and J 2 bases; bases outside gene matches: 8. CDR1 and CDR2 (germline): MNHNY, SVGAGI (reference sequence). CDR3 coding DNA: TGTGCCAGCACCAGAGGGACTAGCGAAACCTACGAGCAGTACTTC. This encodes CASTRGTSETYEQYF.

The genes are TRBV10-3 and TRBJ1-5; 7 nucleotides align to TRBD1. The CDR3 consists of 13 residues. Germline values: CDR1 ENHRY, CDR2 SYGVKD. V gave up 10 bases and J gave up 4 bases; unmatched junction bases: 7. Here the CDR3 DNA reads TGTGCCACCTCCCGGGACAGTAATCAGCCCCAGCATTTT. Residues: CATSRDSNQPQHF.

The chain joins TRBV15 to TRBJ2-2; D perhaps matches TRBD1 (6 bases). With 5 bases removed from V and 1 base from J, the gap between germline ends came to 11 bases. Per the germline V gene, CDR1 is LNHNV and CDR2 is YYDKDF (reference sequence). This CDR3 contains 15 residues. The CDR3 protein is CATSAHRVNTGELFF. CDR3 bases: TGTGCCACCAGCGCCCACAGGGTGAACACCGGGGAGCTGTTTTTT.

The genes are TRBV7-9 and TRBJ1-1, with 8 bases matching TRBD1. Germline values: CDR1 SEHNR, CDR2 FQNEAQ (reference sequence). Trimming cost V 2 bases and J 5 bases; bases outside gene matches: 7. CDR3 length: 15 amino acids. Here the CDR3 reads CASSLNRGLGTEAFF. CDR3 nucleotide sequence: TGTGCCAGCAGCTTAAACAGGGGGTTGGGAACTGAAGCTTTCTTT.

This clone appeared a single time. J is TRBJ2-5 and V is TRBV5-1, with 7 positions matching TRBD1. Near its end, the DNA agrees better with TRBJ2-7, so the J call may be wrong. The CDR3 runs to 15 residues. Germline loops: CDR1 SGHRS, CDR2 YFSETQ. The CDR3 nucleotides are TGCGCCAGCAGCTTGGGGGGACAGACTTTCTACGAGCAGTACTTC. As protein: CASSLGGQTFYEQYF.

The genes are TRBV7-9 and TRBJ2-3; D gene ambiguous. Germline V gene data show CDR1 as SEHNR and CDR2 as FQNEAQ (reference sequence). The CDR3 spans 12 residues. Between the trimmed V and J ends, which lost 2 bases and 3 bases, there was a span of 3 bases. CDR3 nucleotide sequence: TGTGCCAGCAGCTTACCAACAGATACGCAGTATTTT. Translation: CASSLPTDTQYF. The full variable domain, rest sourced from reference TRBV7-9 and TRBJ2-3, is DTGVSQNPRHKITKRGQNVTFRCDPISEHNRLYWYRQTLGQGPEFLTYFQNEAQLEKSRLLSDRFSAERPKGSFSTLEIQRTEQGDSAMYLCASSLPTDTQYFGPGTRLTVL.